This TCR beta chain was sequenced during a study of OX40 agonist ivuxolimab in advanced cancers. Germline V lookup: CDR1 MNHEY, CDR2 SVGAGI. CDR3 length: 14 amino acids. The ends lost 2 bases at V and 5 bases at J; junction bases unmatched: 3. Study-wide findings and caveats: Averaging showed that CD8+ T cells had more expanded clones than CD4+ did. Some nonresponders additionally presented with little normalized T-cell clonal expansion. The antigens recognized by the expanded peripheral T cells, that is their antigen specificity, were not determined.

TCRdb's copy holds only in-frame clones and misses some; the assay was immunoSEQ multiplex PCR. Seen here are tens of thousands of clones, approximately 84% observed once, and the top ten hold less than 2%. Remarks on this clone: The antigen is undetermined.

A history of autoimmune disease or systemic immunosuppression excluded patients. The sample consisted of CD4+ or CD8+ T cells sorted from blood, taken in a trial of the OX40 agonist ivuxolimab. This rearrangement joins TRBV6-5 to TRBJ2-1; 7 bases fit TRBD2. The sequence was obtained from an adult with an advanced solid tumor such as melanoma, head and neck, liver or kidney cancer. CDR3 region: CASSYRRENNEQFF. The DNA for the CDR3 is TGTGCCAGCAGTTACAGGCGGGAGAACAATGAGCAGTTCTTC.